This T cell receptor beta chain was identified during a study of Graves' ophthalmopathy and Graves' hyperthyroidism. For this clonotype: Antigen unknown.

Hyperthyroidism counted as stable given no ophthalmopathy within 18 months of follow-up. Amplification from RNA transcripts yielded the TCR beta CDR3 regions. RT-PCR was first run with HTBI primers, then multiplex PCR in a second round. TCRdb redid the calling of the multiplex PCR reads with MiXCR, one entry per CDR3 protein. The sample lists 600,000 to 650,000 distinct CDR3 sequences; about 20% were seen once. General study results and limits: As the model predicted ophthalmopathy progression, it achieved a sensitivity of nearly 71% and a specificity of approximately 72%. Sensitivity of approximately 90% and specificity of around 76% were achieved when a 13-signature model separated ophthalmopathy from stable hyperthyroidism.

Germline CDR1 is SGHTA and CDR2 is FQGNSA. Trimming stripped 1 base from V and 5 bases from J, with 14 bases between. This CDR3 is 15 amino acids long. The chain employs TRBV7-2 and TRBJ2-5; D possibly corresponds to TRBD2 (6 bases). The sequence derives from a woman between 18 and 30 years old with stable Graves' hyperthyroidism. Some clones in this sample may be carry-over from other donors' samples. What was sequenced was peripheral blood. CDR3 sequence: CASSLGRGARETQYF. CDR3 nucleotides: TGTGCCAGCAGCTTAGGGCGCGGGGCCCGGGAGACCCAGTACTTC. Complete variable domain (other parts from reference TRBV7-2 and TRBJ2-5): GAGVSQSPSNKVTEKGKDVELRCDPISGHTALYWYRQSLGQGLEFLIYFQGNSAPDKSGLPSDRFSAERTGGSVSTLTIQRTQQEDSAVYLCASSLGRGARETQYFGPGTRLLVL.